The clone carrying this T cell receptor beta chain was found a few times. The antigen is undetermined. The entry originates in a study of blood T cells in healthy people across ages. Overall study results and limits: Greater diversity and more naive CD4+ cells were seen in long-lived donors than in aged donors. The study lacked donor CMV status, which possibly confounded expanded clonotype changes.

Trimming took 0 bases from V and 5 from J, leaving 12 bases between them. Germline lookup yields CDR1 SGDLS and CDR2 YYNGEE. The CDR3 runs 15 residues. Using a J-beta primer mix together with a sample-barcoded 5' primer, a second PCR was run for about 7 to 12 cycles. TCRdb reanalysed the 5' RACE reads using MiXCR and keeps one entry per CDR3 protein. Of around 1,900,000 distinct CDR3 sequences listed, about two fifths are singletons. This receptor was taken from a human donor in good health. Specimen: blood. The chain uses TRBV9 and TRBJ2-1, with D possibly matching TRBD2 (6 bases). In DNA, the CDR3 is TGTGCCAGCAGCGTAGGACTAGTGAGGGACAATGAGCAGTTCTTC. This gives the protein CASSVGLVRDNEQFF.